The present T cell receptor beta chain was sequenced within a study of read filtering for tumor transcriptome and immune sequencing. Overall study: The cohort had about 16 men and approximately 13 women aged about 45 to 80, mean roughly 66 years. Overall study findings and caveats: RNA-seq captured clonotypes less deeply and reliably than IR-seq. About 81.9% of IR-seq clonotypes had a single read, yet these held about 3.6% of reads.

This clonotype was seen repeatedly, ten times or more. The antigen is undetermined. Unmatched junction bases numbered 10, after V lost 5 bases and J lost 5 bases. CDR3 length: 16 amino acids. The germline CDR1 and CDR2 sequences are PRHDT and FYEKMQ (reference sequence). The library was built from about 370 ng RNA with molecular barcoded adaptors for alpha/delta and beta/gamma chains. MiXCR, run by TCRdb on the reads, gives a single entry per CDR3 protein. The table records under 60,000 distinct CDR3 sequences, roughly 20% of them present only once. The chain joins TRBV13 to TRBJ2-1, with 9 positions matching TRBD2. The specimen sequenced was a population of CD138-negative cells sorted from bone marrow. This clonotype originated in a donor at least 40 years old with multiple myeloma. DNA for the CDR3: TGTGCCAGCAGCCGGCCGACTAGCGGACTAGACAATGAGCAGTTCTTC. Translating it yields CASSRPTSGLDNEQFF.